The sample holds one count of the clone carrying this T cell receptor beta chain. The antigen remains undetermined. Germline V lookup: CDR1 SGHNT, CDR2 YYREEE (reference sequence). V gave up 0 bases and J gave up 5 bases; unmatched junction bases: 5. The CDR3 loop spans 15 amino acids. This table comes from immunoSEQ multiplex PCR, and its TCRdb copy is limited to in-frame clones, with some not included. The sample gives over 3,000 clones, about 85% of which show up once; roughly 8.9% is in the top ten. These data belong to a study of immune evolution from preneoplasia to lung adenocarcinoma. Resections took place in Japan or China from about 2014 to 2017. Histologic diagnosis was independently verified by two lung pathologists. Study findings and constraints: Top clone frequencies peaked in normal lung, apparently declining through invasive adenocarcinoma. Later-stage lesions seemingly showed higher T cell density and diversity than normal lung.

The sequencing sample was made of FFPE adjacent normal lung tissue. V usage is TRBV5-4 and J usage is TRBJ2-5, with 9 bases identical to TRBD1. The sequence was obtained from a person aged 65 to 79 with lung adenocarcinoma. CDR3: CASSLEQGAWETQYF. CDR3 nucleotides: TGTGCCAGCAGCTTGGAACAGGGGGCTTGGGAGACCCAGTACTTC.